This T cell receptor (beta chain) appears in the sequencing data of a study of T cell responses to AZD1222 COVID-19 vaccine. Sequenced by immunoSEQ multiplex PCR; TCRdb stores in-frame clones only, minus some. The sample includes 150,000 to 200,000 clones, around 90% seen only once; the top ten take approximately 10%. Findings of the study overall: Close to half of spike-specific TCRs reportedly recognize unmutated variant regions. Clonal diversity was possibly underestimated; the donors were predominantly white British and more often female.

Investigators merged groups given second doses at roughly 4 or roughly 12 weeks. Points on this clone: What it binds is not known.

Germline V gene sequence: CDR1 MNHEY, CDR2 SVGAGI. The germline V and J ends were trimmed by 5 bases and 5 bases, with 15 bases remaining between them. The CDR3 runs to 14 residues. The sequence came from an adult who received the AZD1222 COVID-19 vaccine. The chain employs TRBV6-5 and TRBJ1-1, with D tentatively TRBD1 (6 bases). Specimen: peripheral blood, collected 28 days after the second AZD1222 dose. The CDR3 spells CASSPRRGGTEAFF. Here the CDR3 DNA reads TGTGCCAGCAGTCCACGTAGAGGGGGGACTGAAGCTTTCTTT.